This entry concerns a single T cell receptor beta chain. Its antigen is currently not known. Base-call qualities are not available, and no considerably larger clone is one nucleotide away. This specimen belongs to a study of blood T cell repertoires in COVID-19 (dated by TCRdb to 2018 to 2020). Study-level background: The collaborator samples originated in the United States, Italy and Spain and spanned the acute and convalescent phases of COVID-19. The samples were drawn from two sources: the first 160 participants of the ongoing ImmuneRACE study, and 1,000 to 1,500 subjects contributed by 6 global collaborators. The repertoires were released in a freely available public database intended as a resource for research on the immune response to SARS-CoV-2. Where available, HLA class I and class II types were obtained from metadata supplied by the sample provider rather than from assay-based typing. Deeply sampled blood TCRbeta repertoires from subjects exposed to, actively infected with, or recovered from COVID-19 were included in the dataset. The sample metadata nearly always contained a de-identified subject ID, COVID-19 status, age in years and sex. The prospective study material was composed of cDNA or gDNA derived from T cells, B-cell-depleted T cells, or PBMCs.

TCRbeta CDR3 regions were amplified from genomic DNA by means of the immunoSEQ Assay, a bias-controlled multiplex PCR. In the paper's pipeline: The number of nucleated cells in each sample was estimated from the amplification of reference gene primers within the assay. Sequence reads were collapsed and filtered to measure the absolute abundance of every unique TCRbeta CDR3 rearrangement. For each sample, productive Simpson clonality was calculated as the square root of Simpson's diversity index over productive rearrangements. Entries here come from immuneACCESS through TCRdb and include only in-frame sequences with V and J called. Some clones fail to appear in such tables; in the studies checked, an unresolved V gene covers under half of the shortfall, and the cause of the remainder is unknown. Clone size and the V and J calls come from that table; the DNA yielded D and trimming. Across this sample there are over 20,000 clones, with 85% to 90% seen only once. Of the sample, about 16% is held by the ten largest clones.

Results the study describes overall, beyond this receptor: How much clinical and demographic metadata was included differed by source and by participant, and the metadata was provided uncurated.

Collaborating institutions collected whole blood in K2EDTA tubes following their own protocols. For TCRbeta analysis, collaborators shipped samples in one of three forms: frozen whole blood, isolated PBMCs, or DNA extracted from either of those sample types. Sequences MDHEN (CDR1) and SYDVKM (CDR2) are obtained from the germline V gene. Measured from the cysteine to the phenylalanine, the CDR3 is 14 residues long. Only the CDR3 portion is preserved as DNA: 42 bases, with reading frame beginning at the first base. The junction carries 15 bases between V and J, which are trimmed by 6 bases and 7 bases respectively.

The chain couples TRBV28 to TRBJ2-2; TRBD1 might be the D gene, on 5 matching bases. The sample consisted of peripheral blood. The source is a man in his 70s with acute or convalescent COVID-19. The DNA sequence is TGTGCCAGCAGAGGCAGGGAAAGTGACGGGGAGCTGTTTTTT. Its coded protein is CASRGRESDGELFF.